Included here is one T cell receptor (beta chain) sequence, with context. This clone's antigen is unknown. No base quality values were provided; no much bigger clone lies one nucleotide off. Each collaborating institution followed its own protocols to collect whole blood in K2EDTA tubes. Collaborator samples were shipped for TCRbeta analysis as frozen whole blood, isolated PBMCs, or DNA extracted from either sample type. This entry is derived from a study of blood T cell repertoires in COVID-19 (dated by TCRdb to about 2020). Notes on the research overall: Collaborator samples came from the United States, Italy and Spain and covered acute and convalescent phases of COVID-19. The prospective study material was composed of cDNA or gDNA derived from T cells, B-cell-depleted T cells, or PBMCs. The dataset comprised deeply sampled blood TCRbeta repertoires from subjects exposed to, actively infected with, or recovered from COVID-19. The repertoires were released in a freely available public database intended as a resource for research on the immune response to SARS-CoV-2. Samples came from the ongoing ImmuneRACE study (first 160 participants) plus 1,254 subjects from 6 global collaborators. A de-identified subject ID, COVID-19 status, age in years and sex were almost always included in the sample metadata. HLA class I and class II types, where available, came from metadata supplied by the sample provider rather than from assay-based typing. Study-level results and caveats: The quantity of clinical and demographic metadata differed by source and by participant and was supplied without curation.

TCRbeta CDR3 regions were amplified from genomic DNA using the immunoSEQ Assay, a bias-controlled multiplex PCR. The paper's data handling went like this. Within the assay, amplification of reference gene primers was used to estimate how many nucleated cells each sample contained. To quantify the absolute abundance of each unique TCRbeta CDR3 rearrangement, sequence reads were collapsed and filtered. For each sample, productive Simpson clonality was calculated as the square root of Simpson's diversity index over productive rearrangements. The table comes from immuneACCESS by way of TCRdb, which keeps in-frame sequences with V and J called. Part of the clones is missing from these tables; in studies checked, under half for an unresolved V gene and the rest for unknown reasons. V, J and clone size were drawn from that table, and D and trimming were deduced from the DNA. For this sample there are a few hundred thousand clones; approximately 85% appear just once. The ten largest clones represent 10% to 15% of the sample.

Relative to germline, V is 0 bases shorter and J is 1 base shorter, with 10 bases between their ends. Looking up the germline V gene yields CDR1 MNHEY and CDR2 SVGAGI. From the cysteine through the phenylalanine, the CDR3 covers 15 amino acids. Kept here is only the CDR3 DNA, which spans 45 bases and is read in frame from base 1. In this chain, TRBV6-5 is recombined with TRBJ2-7; perhaps TRBD2 is the D gene, with 5 bases matching. The TCR comes from a man at least 80 years old with acute or convalescent COVID-19. Material: peripheral blood. The CDR3 here reads CASSYSSGRSYEQYF. The DNA reads TGTGCCAGCAGTTACTCGAGCGGCAGGTCCTACGAGCAGTACTTC.